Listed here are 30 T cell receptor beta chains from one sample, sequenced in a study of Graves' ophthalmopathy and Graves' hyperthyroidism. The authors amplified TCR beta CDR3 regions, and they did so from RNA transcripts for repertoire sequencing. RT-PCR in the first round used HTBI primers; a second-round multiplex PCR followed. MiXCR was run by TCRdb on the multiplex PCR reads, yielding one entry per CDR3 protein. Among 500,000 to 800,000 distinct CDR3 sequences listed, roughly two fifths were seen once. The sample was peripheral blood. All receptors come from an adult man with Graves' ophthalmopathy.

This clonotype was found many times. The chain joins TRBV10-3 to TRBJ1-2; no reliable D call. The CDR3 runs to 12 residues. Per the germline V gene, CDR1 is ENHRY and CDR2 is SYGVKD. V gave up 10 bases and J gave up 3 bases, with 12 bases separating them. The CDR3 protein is CASSQAHYGYTF. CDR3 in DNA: TGTGCCAGCAGCCAAGCTCACTATGGCTACACCTTC.

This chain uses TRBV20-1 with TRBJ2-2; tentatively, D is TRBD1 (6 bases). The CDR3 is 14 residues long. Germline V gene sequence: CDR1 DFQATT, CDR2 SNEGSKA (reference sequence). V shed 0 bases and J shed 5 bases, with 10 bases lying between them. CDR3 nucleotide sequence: TGCAGTGCTAGAGATTACAGGGCTACCGGGGAGCTGTTTTTT. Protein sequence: CSARDYRATGELFF.

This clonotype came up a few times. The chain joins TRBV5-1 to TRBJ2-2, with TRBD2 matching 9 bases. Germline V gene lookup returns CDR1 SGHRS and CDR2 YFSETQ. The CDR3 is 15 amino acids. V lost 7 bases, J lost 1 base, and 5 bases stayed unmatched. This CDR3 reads CASHSGSWNTGELFF. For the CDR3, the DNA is TGCGCCAGCCATAGCGGGAGTTGGAACACCGGGGAGCTGTTTTTT.

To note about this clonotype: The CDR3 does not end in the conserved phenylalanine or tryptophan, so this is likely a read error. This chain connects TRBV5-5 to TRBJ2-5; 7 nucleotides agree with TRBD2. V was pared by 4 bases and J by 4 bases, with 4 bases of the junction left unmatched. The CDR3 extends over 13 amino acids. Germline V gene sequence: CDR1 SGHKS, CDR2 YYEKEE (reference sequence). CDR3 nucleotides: TGTGCCAGCAGCCTAGGGAGGGGAGAGACCCAGTACTGC. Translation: CASSLGRGETQYC.

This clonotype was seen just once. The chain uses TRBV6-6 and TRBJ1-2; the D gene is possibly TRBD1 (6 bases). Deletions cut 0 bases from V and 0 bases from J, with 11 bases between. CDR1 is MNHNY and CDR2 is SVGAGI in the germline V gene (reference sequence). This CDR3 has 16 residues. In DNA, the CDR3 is TGTGCCAGCAGTTACTCGAGGGACACATCTAACTATGGCTACACCTTC. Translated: CASSYSRDTSNYGYTF.

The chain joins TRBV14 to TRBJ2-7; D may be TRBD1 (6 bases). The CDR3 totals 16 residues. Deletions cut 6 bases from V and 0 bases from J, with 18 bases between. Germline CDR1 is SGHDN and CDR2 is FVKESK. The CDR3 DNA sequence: TGTGCCAGCAGAACGACAGGAAAGGCTCACTCCTACGAGCAGTACTTC. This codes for CASRTTGKAHSYEQYF.

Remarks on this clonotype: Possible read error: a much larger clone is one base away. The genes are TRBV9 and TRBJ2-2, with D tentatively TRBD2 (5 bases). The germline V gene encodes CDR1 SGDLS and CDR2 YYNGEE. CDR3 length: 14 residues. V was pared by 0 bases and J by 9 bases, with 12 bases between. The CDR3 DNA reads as TGTGCCAGCAGCGTAGAGGGAGCGGCCAGGGAGCTGTTTTTT. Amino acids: CASSVEGAARELFF.

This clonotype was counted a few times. The CDR3 sequence is CASSQVIAGVETQYF. As DNA, the CDR3 is TGTGCCAGCAGCCAAGTTATAGCGGGGGTAGAGACCCAGTACTTC. V and J are TRBV7-3 and TRBJ2-5; 9 nucleotides match TRBD2. The length of the CDR3 is 15 residues. Germline trimming cut 5 bases from V and 4 bases from J; bases unmatched to any gene: 8. CDR1 and CDR2 (germline): SGHTA, FQGTGA.

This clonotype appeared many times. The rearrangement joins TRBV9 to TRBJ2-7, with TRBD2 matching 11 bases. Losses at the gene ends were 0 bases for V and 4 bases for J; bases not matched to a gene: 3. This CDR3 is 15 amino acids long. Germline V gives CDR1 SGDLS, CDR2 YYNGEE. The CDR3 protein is CASSVGTSGGYEQYF. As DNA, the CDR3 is TGTGCCAGCAGCGTAGGAACTAGCGGGGGTTACGAGCAGTACTTC.

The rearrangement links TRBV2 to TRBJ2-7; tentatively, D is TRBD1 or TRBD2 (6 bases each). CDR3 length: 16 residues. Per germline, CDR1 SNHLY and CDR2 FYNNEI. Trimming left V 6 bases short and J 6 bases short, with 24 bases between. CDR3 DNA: TGTGCCAGCAGCTCCGGGACACGGGGGCTTTATCGCGAGCAGTACTTC. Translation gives CASSSGTRGLYREQYF.

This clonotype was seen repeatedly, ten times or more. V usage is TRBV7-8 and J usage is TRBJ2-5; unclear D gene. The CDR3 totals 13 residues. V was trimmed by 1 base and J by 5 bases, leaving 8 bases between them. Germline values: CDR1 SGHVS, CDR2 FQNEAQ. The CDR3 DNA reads TGTGCCAGCAGCTTAGGCCATAAGGAGACCCAGTACTTC. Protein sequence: CASSLGHKETQYF.

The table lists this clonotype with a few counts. The CDR3 DNA follows: TGCGCCAGCAGCCCTATACTGACAGGGATGAACACTGAAGCTTTCTTT. Encoded protein: CASSPILTGMNTEAFF. This rearrangement joins TRBV5-1 to TRBJ1-1, with 7 positions matching TRBD1. V was clipped by 4 bases and J by 0 bases; unmatched bases: 9. The germline V gene has CDR1 SGHRS and CDR2 YFSETQ. The CDR3 has 16 amino acids.

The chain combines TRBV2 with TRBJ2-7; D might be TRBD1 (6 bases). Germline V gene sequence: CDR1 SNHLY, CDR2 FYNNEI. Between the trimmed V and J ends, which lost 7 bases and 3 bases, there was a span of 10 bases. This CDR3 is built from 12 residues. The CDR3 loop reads CASMGQGYEQYF. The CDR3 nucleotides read TGTGCCAGCATGGGACAAGGCTACGAGCAGTACTTC.

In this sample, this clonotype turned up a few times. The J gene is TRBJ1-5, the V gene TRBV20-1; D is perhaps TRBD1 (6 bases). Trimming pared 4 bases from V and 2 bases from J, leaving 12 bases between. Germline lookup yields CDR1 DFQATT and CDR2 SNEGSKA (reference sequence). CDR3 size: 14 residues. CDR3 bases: TGCAGTGCTAATACAGGGCTCGGCAATCAGCCCCAGCATTTT. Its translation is CSANTGLGNQPQHF.

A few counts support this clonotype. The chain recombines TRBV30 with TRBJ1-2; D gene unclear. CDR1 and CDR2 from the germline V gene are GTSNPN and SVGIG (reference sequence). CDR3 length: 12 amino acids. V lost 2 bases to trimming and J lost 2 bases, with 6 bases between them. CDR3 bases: TGTGCCTGGAGTAGGGTCAACTATGGCTACACCTTC. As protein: CAWSRVNYGYTF.

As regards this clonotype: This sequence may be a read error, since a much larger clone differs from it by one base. The DNA of the CDR3 is TGTGCCAGCAACCTGGGTGCCGGACTAAACCACCAAGAGACCCAGTACTTC. Its protein is CASNLGAGLNHQETQYF. The chain combines TRBV7-8 with TRBJ2-5, with a weak D call TRBD2 (6 bases). The CDR3 length is 17 residues. V lost 7 bases and J 0 bases, leaving 21 bases between the germline ends. From germline, CDR1 is SGHVS and CDR2 FQNEAQ. The complete variable domain, with remaining parts taken from reference TRBV7-8 and TRBJ2-5, reads GAGVSQSPRYKVAKRGQDVALRCDPISGHVSLFWYQQALGQGPEFLTYFQNEAQLDKSGLPSDRFFAERPEGSVSTLKIQRTQQEDSAVYLCASNLGAGLNHQETQYFGPGTRLLVL.

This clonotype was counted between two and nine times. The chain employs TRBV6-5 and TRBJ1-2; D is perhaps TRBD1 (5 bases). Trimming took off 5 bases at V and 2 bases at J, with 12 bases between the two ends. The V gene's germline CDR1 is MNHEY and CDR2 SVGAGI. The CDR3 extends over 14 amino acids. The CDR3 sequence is CASSREQANYGYTF. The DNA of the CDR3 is TGTGCCAGCAGTAGAGAACAGGCCAACTATGGCTACACCTTC.

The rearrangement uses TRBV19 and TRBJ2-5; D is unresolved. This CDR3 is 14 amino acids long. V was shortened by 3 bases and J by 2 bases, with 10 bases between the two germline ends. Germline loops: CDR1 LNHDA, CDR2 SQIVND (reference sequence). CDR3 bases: TGTGCCAGTAGTATGTCCATAGGGCAAGAGACCCAGTACTTC. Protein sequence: CASSMSIGQETQYF.

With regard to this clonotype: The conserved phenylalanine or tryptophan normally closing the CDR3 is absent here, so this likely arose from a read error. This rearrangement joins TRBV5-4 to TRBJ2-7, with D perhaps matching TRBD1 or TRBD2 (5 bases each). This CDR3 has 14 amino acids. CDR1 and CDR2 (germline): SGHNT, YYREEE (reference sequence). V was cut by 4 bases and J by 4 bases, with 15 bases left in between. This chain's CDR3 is CASSPGTSGYEQYL. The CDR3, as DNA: TGTGCCAGCAGCCCTGGGACCTCGGGATACGAGCAGTACCTC.

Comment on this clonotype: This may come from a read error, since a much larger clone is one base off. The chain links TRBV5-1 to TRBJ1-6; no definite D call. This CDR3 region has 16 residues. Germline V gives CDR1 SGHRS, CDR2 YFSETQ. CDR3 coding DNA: TGCGCCAGCAGCTTAGAGGCCTTCTCCTATAATCCACCCCTCCACTTT. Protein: CASSLEAFSYNPPLHF.

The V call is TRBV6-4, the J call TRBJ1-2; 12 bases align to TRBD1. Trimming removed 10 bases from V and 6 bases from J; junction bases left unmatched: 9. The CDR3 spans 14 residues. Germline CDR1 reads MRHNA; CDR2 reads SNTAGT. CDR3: CATTSGTGGHGYTF. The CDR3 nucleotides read TGTGCCACGACTTCCGGGACAGGGGGCCATGGCTACACCTTC.

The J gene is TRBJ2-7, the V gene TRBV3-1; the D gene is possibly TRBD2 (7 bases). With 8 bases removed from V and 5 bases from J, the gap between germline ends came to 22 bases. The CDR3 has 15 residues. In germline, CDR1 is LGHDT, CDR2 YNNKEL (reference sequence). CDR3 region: CASSPMGGREDEQYF. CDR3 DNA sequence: TGTGCCAGCTCACCAATGGGGGGGCGAGAGGACGAGCAGTACTTC.

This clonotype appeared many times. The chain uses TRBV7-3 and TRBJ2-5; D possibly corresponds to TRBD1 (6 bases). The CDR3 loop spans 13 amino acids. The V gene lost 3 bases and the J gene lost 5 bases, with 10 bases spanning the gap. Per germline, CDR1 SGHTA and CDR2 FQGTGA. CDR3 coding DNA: TGTGCCAGCAGCTTTACAAGGGGGGAGACCCAGTACTTC. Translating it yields CASSFTRGETQYF.

CDR3 amino acids: CASSQDGVWEQYF. The CDR3 region has the DNA TGCGCCAGCAGCCAAGATGGGGTTTGGGAGCAGTACTTC. This chain joins TRBV4-1 and TRBJ2-7; no reliable D call. Germline V gene lookup returns CDR1 MGHRA and CDR2 YSYEKL. V lost 0 bases and J lost 7, with 10 bases in between. The CDR3 runs to 13 residues.

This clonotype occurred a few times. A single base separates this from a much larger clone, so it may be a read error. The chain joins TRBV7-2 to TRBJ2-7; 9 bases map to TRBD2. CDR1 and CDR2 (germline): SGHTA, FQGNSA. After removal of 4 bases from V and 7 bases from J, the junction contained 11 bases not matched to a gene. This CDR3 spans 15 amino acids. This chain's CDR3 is CASSSQGFAGGEQYF. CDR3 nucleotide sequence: TGTGCCAGCAGCTCCCAAGGCTTCGCGGGGGGGGAGCAGTACTTC.

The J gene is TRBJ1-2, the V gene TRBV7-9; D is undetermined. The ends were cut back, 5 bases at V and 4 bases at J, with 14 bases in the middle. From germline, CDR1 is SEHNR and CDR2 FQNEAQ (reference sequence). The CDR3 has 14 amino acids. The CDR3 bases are TGTGCCAGCAGCCCCCGTACAGACACCTATGGCTACACCTTC. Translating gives CASSPRTDTYGYTF.

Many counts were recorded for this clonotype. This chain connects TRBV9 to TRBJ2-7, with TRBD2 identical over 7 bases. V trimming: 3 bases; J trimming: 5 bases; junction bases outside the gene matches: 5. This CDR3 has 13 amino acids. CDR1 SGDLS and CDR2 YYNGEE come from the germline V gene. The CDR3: CASSGAGLHEQYF. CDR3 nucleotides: TGTGCCAGCAGCGGAGCGGGATTACACGAGCAGTACTTC.

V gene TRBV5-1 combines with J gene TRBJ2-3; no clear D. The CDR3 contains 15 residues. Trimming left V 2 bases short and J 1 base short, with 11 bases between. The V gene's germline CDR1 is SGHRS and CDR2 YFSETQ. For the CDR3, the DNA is TGCGCCAGCAGCTTATCGGTCGTGGGCACAGATACGCAGTATTTT. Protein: CASSLSVVGTDTQYF.

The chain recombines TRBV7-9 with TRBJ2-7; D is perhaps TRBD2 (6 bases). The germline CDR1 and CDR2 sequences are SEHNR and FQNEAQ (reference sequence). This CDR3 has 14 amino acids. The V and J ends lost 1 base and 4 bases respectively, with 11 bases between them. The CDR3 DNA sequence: TGTGCCAGCAGCTTAGGGGTCGGGAGATACGAGCAGTACTTC. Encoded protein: CASSLGVGRYEQYF.

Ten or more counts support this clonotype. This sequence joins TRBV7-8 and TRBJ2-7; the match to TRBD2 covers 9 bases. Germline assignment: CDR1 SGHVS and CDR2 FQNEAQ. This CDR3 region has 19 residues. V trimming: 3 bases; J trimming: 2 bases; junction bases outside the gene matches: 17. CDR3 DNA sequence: TGTGCCAGCAGCTTCAAAGCGGGGGGAGCGGGAGGCCTTGCCTACGAGCAGTACTTC. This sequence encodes CASSFKAGGAGGLAYEQYF.